The T cell receptor beta chain described here comes from a study of T cells expressing NK-cell markers. Study-wide context: Sorted CD3+CD56+NKG2C+, CD3+CD56+NKG2C- and CD3+CD56-NKG2C+ T-cell subsets were beta-chain profiled. Just one sequenced donor of eight was HCMV-seronegative, while seven were seropositive.

cDNA encoding TCR beta was synthesized via 5'RACE template switching incorporating UMIs. Reprocessing the 5' RACE reads, TCRdb reports a single entry for every CDR3 protein and omits DNA. This sample's table has about 550,000 distinct CDR3 sequences. Regarding the study as a whole: Dominance of the CD3+CD56-NKG2C+ fraction by these clonotypes also held in several donors.

In the case of this clonotype: Antigen unknown.

The receptor was derived from a man younger than 35 in good health. The specimen sequenced was blood T cells: a sorted CD56 or NKG2C T cell subset, CD4+ or CD8+ T cells, or bulk PBMC T cells (not recorded which).

The CDR3 protein is CAWSATGEYEQYF. J is TRBJ2-7 and V is TRBV30; TCRdb's D call, TRBD1, is unchecked because there is no DNA. The CDR3 covers 13 residues. CDR1 GTSNPN and CDR2 SVGIG come from the germline V gene (reference sequence).